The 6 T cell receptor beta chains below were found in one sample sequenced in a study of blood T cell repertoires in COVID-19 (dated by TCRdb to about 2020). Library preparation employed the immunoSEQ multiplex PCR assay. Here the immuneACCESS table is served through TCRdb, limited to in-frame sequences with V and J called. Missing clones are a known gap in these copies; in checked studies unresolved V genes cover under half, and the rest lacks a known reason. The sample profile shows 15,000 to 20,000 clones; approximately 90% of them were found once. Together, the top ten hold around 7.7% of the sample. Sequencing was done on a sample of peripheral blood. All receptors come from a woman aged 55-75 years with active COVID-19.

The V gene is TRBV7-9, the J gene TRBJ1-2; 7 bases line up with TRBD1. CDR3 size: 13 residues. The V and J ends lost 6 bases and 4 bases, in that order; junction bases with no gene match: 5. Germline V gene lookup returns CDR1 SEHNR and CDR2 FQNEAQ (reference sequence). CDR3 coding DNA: TGTGCCAGCAGTTTTGACAGGGCCTATGGCTACACCTTC. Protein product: CASSFDRAYGYTF.

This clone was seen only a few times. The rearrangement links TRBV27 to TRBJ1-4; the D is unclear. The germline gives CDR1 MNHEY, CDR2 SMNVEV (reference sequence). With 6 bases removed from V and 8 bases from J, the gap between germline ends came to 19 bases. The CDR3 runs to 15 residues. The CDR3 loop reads CASSPTGFPTEKLFF. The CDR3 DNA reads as TGTGCCAGCAGCCCGACGGGGTTCCCCACGGAAAAACTGTTTTTT.

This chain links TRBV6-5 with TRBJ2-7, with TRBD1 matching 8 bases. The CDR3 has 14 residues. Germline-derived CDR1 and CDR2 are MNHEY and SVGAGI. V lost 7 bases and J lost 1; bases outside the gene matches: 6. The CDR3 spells CASNSRTGSYEQYF. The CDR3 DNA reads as TGTGCCAGCAACTCCCGGACAGGGTCCTACGAGCAGTACTTC.

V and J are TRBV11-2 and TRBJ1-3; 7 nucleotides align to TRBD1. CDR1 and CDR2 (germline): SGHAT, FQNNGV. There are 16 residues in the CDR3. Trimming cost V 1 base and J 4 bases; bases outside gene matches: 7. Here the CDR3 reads CASSLAGTAVGNTIYF. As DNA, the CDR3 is TGTGCCAGCAGCTTAGCCGGGACAGCCGTCGGAAACACCATATATTTT.

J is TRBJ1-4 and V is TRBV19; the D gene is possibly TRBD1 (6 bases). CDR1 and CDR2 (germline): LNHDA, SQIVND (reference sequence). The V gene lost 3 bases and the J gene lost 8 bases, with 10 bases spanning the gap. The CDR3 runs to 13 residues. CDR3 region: CASSILRGEKLFF. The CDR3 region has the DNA TGTGCCAGTAGTATCCTAAGGGGGGAAAAACTGTTTTTT.

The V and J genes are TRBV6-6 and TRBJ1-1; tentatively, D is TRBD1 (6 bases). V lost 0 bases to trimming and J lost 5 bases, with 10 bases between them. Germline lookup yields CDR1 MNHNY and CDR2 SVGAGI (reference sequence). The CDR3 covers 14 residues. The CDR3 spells CASSYSDSVTEAFF. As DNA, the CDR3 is TGTGCCAGCAGTTACTCGGACAGTGTGACTGAAGCTTTCTTT.